This TCR beta chain was captured by sequencing in a study of T cells in Graves' hyperthyroidism and ophthalmopathy. The wider study: Blood was drawn when the patient was first diagnosed and still untreated.

Ten or more counts support this clonotype. Germline-derived CDR1 and CDR2 are MNHEY and SVGAGI. With V trimmed by 2 bases and J by 2 bases, 10 bases remained unmatched. The CDR3 length is 17 residues. A patient was excluded if there was uncontrolled infection, other autoimmune disease, pregnancy or lactation. RNA transcripts were the template for amplifying TCR beta CDR3 regions. HTBI primers were used for first-round RT-PCR of the TCR CDR3. From the multiplex PCR reads, TCRdb called clonotypes with MiXCR, one entry per CDR3 protein. The sample contains 500,000 or so distinct CDR3 sequences, roughly 16% of which appear only once.

V and J are TRBV6-5 and TRBJ1-1, with 8 nucleotides matching TRBD1. Sequences were obtained from blood. This TCR was recovered from a woman aged 25 to 39 with Graves' ophthalmopathy. CDR3 in DNA: TGTGCCAGCAGTTACCCAAACCAGGGGGCTCTAAACACTGAAGCTTTCTTT. Its translation: CASSYPNQGALNTEAFF.